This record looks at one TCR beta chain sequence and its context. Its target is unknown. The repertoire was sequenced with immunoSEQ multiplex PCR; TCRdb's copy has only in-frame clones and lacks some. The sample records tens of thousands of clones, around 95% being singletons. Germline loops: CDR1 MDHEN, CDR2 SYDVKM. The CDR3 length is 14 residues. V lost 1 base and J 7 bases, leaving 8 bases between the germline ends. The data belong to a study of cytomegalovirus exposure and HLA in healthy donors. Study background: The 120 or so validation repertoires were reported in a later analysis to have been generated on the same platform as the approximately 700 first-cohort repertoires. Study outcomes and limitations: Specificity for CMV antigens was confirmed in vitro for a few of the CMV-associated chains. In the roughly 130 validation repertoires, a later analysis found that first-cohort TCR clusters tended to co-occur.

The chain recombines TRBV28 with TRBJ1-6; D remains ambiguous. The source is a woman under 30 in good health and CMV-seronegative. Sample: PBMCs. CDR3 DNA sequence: TGTGCCAGCAGTTTATCCGTATCGAATTCACCCCTCCACTTT. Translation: CASSLSVSNSPLHF.